This record concerns one T cell receptor (beta chain) sequence. Its antigen is unidentified. V gave up 5 bases and J gave up 0 bases, with 11 bases separating them. CDR1 and CDR2 (germline): KGHSH, LQKENI. The CDR3 is 15 residues long. Reverse transcription used roughly 0.5 to 1 ug RNA and random hexamers. A multiplex approach, immunoSEQ multiplex PCR, amplified TCR beta CDR3 across 54 Vbeta and 13 Jbeta. TCRdb itself ran the immunoSEQ multiplex PCR reads through MiXCR, one entry per CDR3 protein. The table has some 180,000 distinct CDR3 sequences, around 94% seen once. The patients with Susac syndrome satisfied recently defined diagnostic criteria for either definite or probable disease. The data were taken from a study of CD8 T cells in Susac syndrome. The study's findings and limits: The CD4+ T cell repertoires that were profiled in Susac syndrome showed no clonal expansion.

This receptor was obtained from a human donor with Susac syndrome. This chain links TRBV18 with TRBJ1-5, with D unclear. Input material: CD4+ T cells from PBMCs. For the CDR3, the DNA is TGTGCCAGCTCATTCCGAGGAGTTAGCAATCAGCCCCAGCATTTT. Amino acid sequence: CASSFRGVSNQPQHF.